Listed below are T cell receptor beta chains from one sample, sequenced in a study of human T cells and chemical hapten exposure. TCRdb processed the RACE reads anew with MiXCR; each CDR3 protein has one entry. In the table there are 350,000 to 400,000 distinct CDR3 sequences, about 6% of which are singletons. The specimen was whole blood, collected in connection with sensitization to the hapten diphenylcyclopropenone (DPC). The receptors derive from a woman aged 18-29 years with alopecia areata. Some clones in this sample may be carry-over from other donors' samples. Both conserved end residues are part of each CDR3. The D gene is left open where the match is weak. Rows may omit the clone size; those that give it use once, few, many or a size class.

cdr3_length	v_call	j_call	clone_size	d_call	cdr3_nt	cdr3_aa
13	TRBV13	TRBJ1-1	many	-	TGTGCCAGCAGTCTAGACGGCAACTCAGGAGCTTTCTTT	CASSLDGNSGAFF
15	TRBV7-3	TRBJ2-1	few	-	TGTGCCAGCGGGGAACTCGGGGGAAAGGACAATGAGCAGTTCTTC	CASGELGGKDNEQFF
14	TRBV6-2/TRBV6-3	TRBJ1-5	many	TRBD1	TGTGCCAGCAGTTTCGACAGGGGAGGGCAGCCCCAGCATTTT	CASSFDRGGQPQHF
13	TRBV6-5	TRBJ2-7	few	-	TGTGCCAGCAGGAGGACGGTCAGGGACGAGCAGTACTTC	CASRRTVRDEQYF
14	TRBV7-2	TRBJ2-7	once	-	TGTGCCAGCAGCTTAATGGGCCGCAAGTACGAGCAGTACTTC	CASSLMGRKYEQYF
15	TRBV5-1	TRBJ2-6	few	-	TGCGCCAGCAGCCGGATAGTTTCCGGGGCCAACGTCCTGACTTTC	CASSRIVSGANVLTF
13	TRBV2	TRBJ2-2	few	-	TGTGCCAGCAGTCAGGAGAACACCGGGGAGCTGTTTTTT	CASSQENTGELFF
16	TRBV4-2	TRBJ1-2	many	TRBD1	TGTGCCAGCAGCCACATAGGACAGGGAGAGGACTATGGCTACACCTTC	CASSHIGQGEDYGYTF
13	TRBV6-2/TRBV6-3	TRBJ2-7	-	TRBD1	TGTGCCAGCTCAGGACAGGGCTCGGGGGAGCAGTACTTC	CASSGQGSGEQYF
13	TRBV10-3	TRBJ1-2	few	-	TGTGCCATCGGAACGGGGGAGAACTATGGCTACACCTTC	CAIGTGENYGYTF
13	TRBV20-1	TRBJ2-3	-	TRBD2	TGCAGTGTCAGGGAGGGGAGGACAGATACGCAGTATTTT	CSVREGRTDTQYF
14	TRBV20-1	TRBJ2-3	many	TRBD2	TGCAGTGCTGACTCGGGACTAGGAGCAGATACGCAGTATTTT	CSADSGLGADTQYF
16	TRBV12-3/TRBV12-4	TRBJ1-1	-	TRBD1	TGTGCCAGCAGTTTCGAGACAGGGGGCCACGCTGGTGAAGCTTTCTTT	CASSFETGGHAGEAFF
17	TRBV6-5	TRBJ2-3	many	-	TGTGCCAGCAGTTCACCGGAACTCCCGACGAGCACAGATACGCAGTATTTT	CASSSPELPTSTDTQYF
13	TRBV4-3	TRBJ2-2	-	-	TGCGCCAGCAGCCAGTATTTGGCCGGGGAGCTGTTTTTT	CASSQYLAGELFF
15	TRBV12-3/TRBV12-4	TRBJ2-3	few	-	TGTGCCAGCAGTTTAGACGGGGTACTCACAGATACGCAGTATTTT	CASSLDGVLTDTQYF
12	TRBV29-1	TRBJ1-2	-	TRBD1	TGCAGCGAGCGGACAGGGGACTATGGCTACACCTTC	CSERTGDYGYTF
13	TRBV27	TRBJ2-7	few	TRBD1	TGTGCCAGCAGCACGACAGGGGCCTACGAGCAGTACTTC	CASSTTGAYEQYF
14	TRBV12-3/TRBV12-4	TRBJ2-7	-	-	TGTGCCAGCAGTTTAGGGGACGGGATTTACGAGCAGTACTTC	CASSLGDGIYEQYF
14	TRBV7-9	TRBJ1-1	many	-	TGTGCCAGCAGCCCCCGAGCAGAATACACTGAAGCTTTCTTT	CASSPRAEYTEAFF
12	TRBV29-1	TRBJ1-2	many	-	TGCAGCGTTGGTTGGAACAGGGAGGGCTACACCTTC	CSVGWNREGYTF
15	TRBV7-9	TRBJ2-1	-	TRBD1	TGTGCCAGCGGGGTATTGGGACAGGGACTTAATGAGCAGTTCTTC	CASGVLGQGLNEQFF
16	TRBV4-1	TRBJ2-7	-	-	TGCGCCAGCAGCCCCATCCCATCGGACTTCTCCTACGAGCAGTACTTC	CASSPIPSDFSYEQYF
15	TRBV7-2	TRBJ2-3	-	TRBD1	TGTGCCAGCAGCCCACGGACAGGGGGACCAGATACGCAGTATTTT	CASSPRTGGPDTQYF
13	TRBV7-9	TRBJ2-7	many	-	TGTGCCAGCAGCTTAGAAACCGGCGACGAGCAGTACTTC	CASSLETGDEQYF
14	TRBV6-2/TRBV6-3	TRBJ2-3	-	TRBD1	TGTGCCAGCAGAACCACAGGGGGCGCAGATACGCAGTATTTT	CASRTTGGADTQYF
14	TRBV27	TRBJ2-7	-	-	TGTGCCAGCGCCTGGGCAGTAGGTGCCTACGAGCAGTACTTC	CASAWAVGAYEQYF
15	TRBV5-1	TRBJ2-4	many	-	TGCGCCAGCAGCATAGGATTACCAAGGGAAAACATTCAGTACTTC	CASSIGLPRENIQYF
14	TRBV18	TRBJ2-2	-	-	TGTGCCAGCTCACCACCGTCGGTCACCGGGGAGCTGTTTTTT	CASSPPSVTGELFF
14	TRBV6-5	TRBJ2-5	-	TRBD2	TGTGCCAGCAGTCCGCGGGGGGGAGAAGAGACCCAGTACTTC	CASSPRGGEETQYF
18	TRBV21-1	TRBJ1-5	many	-	TGTGCCAGCAGCCTTTGCTTAACCGGGGCCCTCCAAAGGGAGCCCCAGCATTTT	CASSLCLTGALQREPQHF
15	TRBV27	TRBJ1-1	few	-	TGTGCCAGCAGTATCCTTGGACAGTTCAACACTGAAGCTTTCTTT	CASSILGQFNTEAFF
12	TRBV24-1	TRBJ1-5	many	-	TGTGCCACCAGTTCCATAGGTCAGCCCCAGCATTTT	CATSSIGQPQHF
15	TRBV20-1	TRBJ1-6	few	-	TGCAGTGCTAGAGGAGGGCCATATACGGATTCACCCCTCCACTTT	CSARGGPYTDSPLHF
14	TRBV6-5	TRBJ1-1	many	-	TGTGCCAGCAGTTACTTTTCAGGGTCCCCTGAAGCTTTCTTT	CASSYFSGSPEAFF
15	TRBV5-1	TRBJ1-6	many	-	TGCGCCAGCAGCTTGGATGACACCAATAATTCACCCCTCCACTTT	CASSLDDTNNSPLHF
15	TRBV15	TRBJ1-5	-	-	TGTGCCACCAGCAGAGCTGGGGGGCAGGGTCAGCCCCAGCATTTT	CATSRAGGQGQPQHF
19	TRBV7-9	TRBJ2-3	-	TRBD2	TGTGCCAGCAGCTCACCGACTAGCGGGGGGGCCATAAGCACAGATACGCAGTATTTT	CASSSPTSGGAISTDTQYF
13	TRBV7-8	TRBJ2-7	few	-	TGTGCCAGCAGCTACACGGACAGCTACGAGCAGTACTTC	CASSYTDSYEQYF
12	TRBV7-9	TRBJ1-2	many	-	TGTGCCAGCAGCTTAGCTGTTGAGGGCTACACCTTC	CASSLAVEGYTF
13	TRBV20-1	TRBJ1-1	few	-	TGCAGGGCCCTGGGCCAGATGGAGACTGAAGCTTTCTTT	CRALGQMETEAFF
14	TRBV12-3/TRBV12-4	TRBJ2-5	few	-	TGTGCCAGCAGTTTCTGGGGGGATCAAGAGACCCAGTACTTC	CASSFWGDQETQYF
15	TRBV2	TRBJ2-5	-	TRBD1	TGTGCCAGCAGTGCGGGACAGGGGTACCAAGAGACCCAGTACTTC	CASSAGQGYQETQYF
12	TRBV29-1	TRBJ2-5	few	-	TGCAGCGCATCACCAGTCTCCGAGACCCAGTACTTC	CSASPVSETQYF
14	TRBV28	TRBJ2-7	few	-	TGTGCCAGCACCAAAGGGGGTAATTGGGACGAGCAGTACTTC	CASTKGGNWDEQYF
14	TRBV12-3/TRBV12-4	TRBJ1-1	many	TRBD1	TGTGCCAGCAGTTTAACAGGGGGGCCGATTGAAGCTTTCTTT	CASSLTGGPIEAFF